This TCR beta chain is drawn from a study of T cell repertoires in cytomegalovirus infection. For the study at large: An indication of both CMV infection and matching HLA type came from public TCR beta signatures.

The CDR3 totals 16 residues. Trimming took off 2 bases at V and 0 bases at J, with 12 bases between the two ends. Germline CDR1 reads SEHNR; CDR2 reads FQNEAQ (reference sequence). From the reads, TCRdb called clonotypes with MiXCR, one entry per CDR3 protein. The table lists under 250,000 distinct CDR3 sequences, 6.5% of them singletons. Ten or more counts support this clonotype. The antigen is unknown. Findings of the study overall: Individuals carrying CMV plus the relevant HLA were identified by cumulative frequency of public TCR beta families. Dominating the ex vivo response were TCR beta clonotypes that were CMV-specific and HLA-C-restricted.

The chain carries TRBV7-9 and TRBJ2-3; possible D gene TRBD2, 5 bases. Sequenced: PBMCs. The TCR comes from a human donor in good health (CMV status not recorded). Some clones in this sample may be carry-over from other donors' samples. CDR3: CASSLRAGGSTDTQYF. CDR3 bases: TGTGCCAGCAGCTTACGGGCCGGCGGGAGCACAGATACGCAGTATTTT.